Shown below are 9 T cell receptor beta chains from a single sample sequenced in a study of regulatory T cells in long-lasting Graves disease. For TCR beta, libraries came from iRepertoire HTBI primers and Arm-PCR of CDR3 regions. TCRdb called the multiplex PCR reads again in MiXCR, with one record for every CDR3 protein. The sample contains hundreds of thousands of distinct CDR3 sequences, 14% to 15% of which appear only once. Time point given: newly diagnosed GD, antithyroid drugs for less than 3 months. Researchers made the TCR library from RNA that was extracted from PBMCs. These records were also assigned to another study, of T cells in Graves' hyperthyroidism and ophthalmopathy.

Sequencing used peripheral blood mononuclear cells (PBMCs), obtained at new diagnosis, from a patient treated with antithyroid drugs. These receptors were taken from a woman between 40 and 50 years old with Graves disease.

The chain employs TRBV19 and TRBJ2-2, with 9 bases matching TRBD1. Germline V CDR1 and CDR2: LNHDA, SQIVND (reference sequence). The V gene end was trimmed by 0 bases and the J gene end by 5 bases; junction bases not matched to a gene: 10. This CDR3 spans 18 amino acids. For the CDR3, the DNA is TGTGCCAGTAGTATAGATCTCCCCGGGACAGGGATAACCGGGGAGCTGTTTTTT. Translated, it gives CASSIDLPGTGITGELFF.

The chain couples TRBV20-1 to TRBJ2-3, with D perhaps matching TRBD1 or TRBD2 (5 bases each). CDR1 is DFQATT and CDR2 is SNEGSKA in the germline V gene (reference sequence). Trimming took 5 bases from V and 1 from J, leaving 16 bases between them. The CDR3 consists of 15 residues. CDR3 in DNA: TGCAGTGCTTTTGACGGGGCAAGGGGCACAGATACGCAGTATTTT. It codes for CSAFDGARGTDTQYF.

This clonotype was found a few times. The V and J genes are TRBV25-1 and TRBJ2-3, with 12 bases identical to TRBD2. In germline, CDR1 is MGHDK, CDR2 SYGVNS. Trimming at V came to 1 base and at J to 2 bases, leaving 4 bases not matched to a gene. The CDR3 is 17 residues long. The CDR3 region is CASSEFWTSGTTDTQYF. CDR3 in DNA: TGTGCCAGCAGTGAATTCTGGACTAGCGGGACCACAGATACGCAGTATTTT.

This clonotype was observed at least ten times. The chain carries TRBV11-2 and TRBJ2-1, with unresolved D. Per germline, CDR1 SGHAT and CDR2 FQNNGV. V was cut by 1 base and J by 3 bases, with 7 bases left in between. This CDR3 is 14 amino acids long. The CDR3 region is CASSLVFDYNEQFF. The CDR3 DNA reads as TGTGCCAGCAGCTTAGTATTTGACTACAATGAGCAGTTCTTC.

At least ten counts were recorded for this clonotype. This chain joins TRBV5-1 and TRBJ1-6; D is perhaps TRBD1 (5 bases). Trimming removed 4 bases at V and 9 bases at J, with 17 bases between. The germline V gene encodes CDR1 SGHRS and CDR2 YFSETQ. The CDR3 consists of 15 residues. CDR3 bases: TGCGCCAGCAGCGAGAACCAGGGTTCGGGTTCACCCCTCCACTTT. It is translated as CASSENQGSGSPLHF. The full variable domain, with the rest looked up from reference TRBV5-1 and TRBJ1-6, is KAGVTQTPRYLIKTRGQQVTLSCSPISGHRSVSWYQQTPGQGLQFLFEYFSETQRNKGNFPGRFSGRQFSNSRSEMNVSTLELGDSALYLCASSENQGSGSPLHFGNGTRLTVT.

The CDR3 DNA sequence: TGTGCCACCTTTTTCGACGAGCAGTACTTC. Translated, it gives CATFFDEQYF. The genes are TRBV28 and TRBJ2-7, with D unresolved. The germline CDR1 and CDR2 sequences are MDHEN and SYDVKM. The CDR3 sequence is 10 residues long. Between the trimmed V and J ends, which lost 10 bases and 5 bases, there was a span of 9 bases.

The sample holds many counts of this clonotype. The chain joins TRBV4-3 to TRBJ2-2; D uncertain. This CDR3 spans 14 amino acids. Germline V gene sequence: CDR1 LGHNA, CDR2 YSLEER. With 0 bases removed from V and 5 bases from J, the gap between germline ends came to 7 bases. The DNA for the CDR3 is TGCGCCAGCAGCCAAGAACCCTCAACCGGGGAGCTGTTTTTT. Its protein product is CASSQEPSTGELFF.

This clonotype was counted ten times or more. The CDR3 DNA sequence: TGTGCCAGCAGTTTGGGGGGACTGTCTGCAACTAATGAAAAACTGTTTTTT. Translating it yields CASSLGGLSATNEKLFF. The chain employs TRBV25-1 and TRBJ1-4; TRBD1 might be the D (5 bases). The CDR3 extends over 17 amino acids. The V end lost 5 bases, the J end lost 0 bases, and 16 bases lay between the germline ends. Germline V lookup: CDR1 MGHDK, CDR2 SYGVNS. Variable domain in full (rest from reference TRBV25-1 and TRBJ1-4): EADIYQTPRYLVIGTGKKITLECSQTMGHDKMYWYQQDPGMELHLIHYSYGVNSTEKGDLSSESTVSRIRTEHFPLTLESARPSHTSQYLCASSLGGLSATNEKLFFGSGTQLSVL.

The chain employs TRBV19 and TRBJ2-7; tentative D call: TRBD2 (6 bases). Trimming left V 6 bases short and J 0 bases short, with 18 bases between. Germline V CDR1 and CDR2: LNHDA, SQIVND (reference sequence). The CDR3 totals 16 residues. CDR3 nucleotides: TGTGCCAGTAGCCCTGACCGGGAGCGGTTCTCCTACGAGCAGTACTTC. Amino acid sequence: CASSPDRERFSYEQYF.